The T cell receptor (beta chain) described here comes from a study of neoadjuvant nivolumab and ipilimumab in lung cancer. Findings and caveats of the study: Pathologic regression was not significantly tied to TCR clonality. Only a small number of samples underwent TCR sequencing.

About this clone: Its antigen is undetermined.

Assay: immunoSEQ multiplex PCR; the TCRdb copy retains only in-frame clones and omits some. The table includes around 20,000 clones, roughly three quarters detected once. The V and J ends lost 2 bases and 8 bases respectively, with 16 bases between them. The CDR3 is 15 residues long. Germline V gene lookup returns CDR1 SEHNR and CDR2 FQNEAQ (reference sequence). The clonotype was recovered from an adult with non-small cell lung cancer. The V and J genes are TRBV7-9 and TRBJ2-1; possibly TRBD2 for D (5 bases). The material was tumor tissue, obtained after neoadjuvant nivolumab, alone or with ipilimumab, at or shortly before surgery. CDR3 bases: TGTGCCAGCAGCTTAAGTGGGAGTAGGGCCCATGAGCAGTTCTTC. Protein: CASSLSGSRAHEQFF.